This paragraph covers one TCR beta chain sequence. Its antigen remains unidentified. The CDR3 runs 13 residues. Trimming removed 5 bases from V and 9 bases from J; junction bases left unmatched: 7. The V gene's germline CDR1 is GTSNPN and CDR2 SVGIG (reference sequence). Data came from immunoSEQ multiplex PCR; TCRdb stores just in-frame clones and leaves some out. The sample has 70,000 to 85,000 clones, 60% to 80% seen once; the top ten hold approximately 2%. These data come from a study of vaccination effects on CD4 cells after COVID-19. At the level of the study: In the ViraFEST assay, antigen-specific CD4+ clonotypes were identified by expansion after peptide-pool stimulation. Findings and caveats of the study: Healthy vaccine recipients' vaccine-induced clones were almost all SARS-CoV-2 mono-reactive. Clonal contraction was marked in infection- and vaccine-induced clones late after vaccination.

Cells that had been cultured for roughly eleven days were the source of isolated CD4+ T cells. Nucleocapsid antibodies were negative in the vaccine recipients, who had never had SARS-CoV-2 infection. The input for sequencing was CD4+ T cells from PBMCs cultured without peptide, taken before COVID-19 vaccination. The sequence derives from a human donor who received a COVID-19 vaccine. V and J are TRBV30 and TRBJ1-6; 7 nucleotides agree with TRBD1. The CDR3 DNA follows: TGTGCCTGGGACGACAGGGTGGTTTCACCCCTCCACTTT. Translating gives CAWDDRVVSPLHF.